This TCR beta chain originates from a study of blood T cell repertoires in COVID-19. Overall study: The origin of the acute and convalescent COVID-19 samples was the United States, Italy and Spain. T cells, B-cell-depleted T cells, or PBMCs provided the cDNA or gDNA that served as material.

CDR1 and CDR2 from the germline V gene are SGDLS and YYNGEE. The length of the CDR3 is 15 residues. The V segment lost 4 bases and the J segment 4 bases; nucleotides outside the gene matches: 9. Repertoires were generated with immunoSEQ multiplex PCR, while TCRdb's copy carries only in-frame clones and drops some. Of 140,000 to 150,000 clones in the sample, roughly 84% were seen once. Sequenced material: PBMCs or T cells enriched from blood (not recorded which). The receptor was isolated from a woman aged 50 to 60 who had been exposed to COVID-19. The genes are TRBV9 and TRBJ1-2; the match to TRBD1 covers 8 bases. CDR3 bases: TGTGCCAGCAGCTTAGAGACAGGGGACGCCTATGGCTACACCTTC. This codes for CASSLETGDAYGYTF.